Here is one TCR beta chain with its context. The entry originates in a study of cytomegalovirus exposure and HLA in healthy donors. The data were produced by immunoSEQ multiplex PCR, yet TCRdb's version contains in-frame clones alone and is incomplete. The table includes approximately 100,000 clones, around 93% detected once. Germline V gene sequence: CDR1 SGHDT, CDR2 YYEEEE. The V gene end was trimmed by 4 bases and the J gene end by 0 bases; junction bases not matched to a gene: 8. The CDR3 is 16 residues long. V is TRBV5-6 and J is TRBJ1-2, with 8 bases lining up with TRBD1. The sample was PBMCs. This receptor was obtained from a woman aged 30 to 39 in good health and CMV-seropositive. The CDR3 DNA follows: TGTGCCAGCAGCCCGGCCGGGACAGGATCTAACTATGGCTACACCTTC. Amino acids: CASSPAGTGSNYGYTF.